Detailed here is one TCR beta chain. The antigen is undetermined. The CDR3 is 16 residues long. Germline-derived CDR1 and CDR2 are LNHNV and YYDKDF (reference sequence). The V end lost 5 bases, the J end lost 0 bases, and 17 bases lay between the germline ends. These data originate in a study of T cell repertoires in cytomegalovirus infection. The wider study: An indication of both CMV infection and matching HLA type came from public TCR beta signatures. Findings and caveats of the study: HLA-C-restricted CMV clonotypes gave the most frequent clonotype in two of eight donors. Summed public TCR beta family frequency identified CMV carriers bearing the relevant HLA.

Each CDR3 protein gets one entry after TCRdb re-called the reads with MiXCR. The table includes fewer than 950,000 distinct CDR3 sequences, approximately 30% detected once. This clonotype was obtained from a human donor in good health (CMV status not recorded). Some clones in this sample may be carry-over from other donors' samples. J is TRBJ2-7 and V is TRBV15, with D possibly matching TRBD1 (5 bases). Sequenced material: cultured CD8+ T cells from PBMCs, taken from culture after CMV antigen stimulation. CDR3 residues: CATSGAQSGSSYEQYF. In DNA form, the CDR3 reads TGTGCCACCAGCGGGGCCCAATCTGGAAGCTCCTACGAGCAGTACTTC.